The T cell receptor beta chain under discussion was sequenced for a study of siplizumab effects on memory and regulatory T cells. Whole-study results and caveats: No naive or memory phenotype could be assigned to roughly 75-97% of proliferating clones. Mappable alloreactive CD4+ clones averaged approximately 70% Treg-derived with siplizumab versus about 28% in controls. A significant reduction in alloreactive sequences traceable to unstimulated CD4+ memory cells was produced by siplizumab.

TCRdb's table, derived via immunoSEQ multiplex PCR, lists solely in-frame clones and lacks some. The table has tens of thousands of clones, roughly 96% seen once. As concerns this clone: No antigen is known for it.

What was sequenced was naive CD4+ T cells sorted from blood. The source is a human donor in good health.

The CDR3 region is CASSSRYEQYF. In DNA form, the CDR3 reads TGTGCCAGCAGCTCCCGCTACGAGCAGTACTTC. The chain couples TRBV7-9 to TRBJ2-7; D is undetermined. Germline V gene sequence: CDR1 SEHNR, CDR2 FQNEAQ (reference sequence). With 4 bases removed from V and 3 bases from J, the gap between germline ends came to 4 bases. The CDR3 totals 11 residues.